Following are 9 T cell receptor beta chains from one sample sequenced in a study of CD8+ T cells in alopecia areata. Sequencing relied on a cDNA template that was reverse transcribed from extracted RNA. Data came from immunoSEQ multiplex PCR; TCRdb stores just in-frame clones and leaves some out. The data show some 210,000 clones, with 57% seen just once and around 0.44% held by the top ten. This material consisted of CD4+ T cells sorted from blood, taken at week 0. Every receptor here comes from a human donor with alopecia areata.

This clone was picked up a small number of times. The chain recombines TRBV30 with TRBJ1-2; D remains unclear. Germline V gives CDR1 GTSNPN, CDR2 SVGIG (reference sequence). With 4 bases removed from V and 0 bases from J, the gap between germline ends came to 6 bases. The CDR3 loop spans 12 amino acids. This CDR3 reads CAWTTTNYGYTF. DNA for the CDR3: TGTGCCTGGACCACAACTAACTATGGCTACACCTTC.

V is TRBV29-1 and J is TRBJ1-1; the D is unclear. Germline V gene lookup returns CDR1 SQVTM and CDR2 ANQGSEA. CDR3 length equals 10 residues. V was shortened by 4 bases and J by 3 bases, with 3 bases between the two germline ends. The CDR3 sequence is CSVGYTEAFF. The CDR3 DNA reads TGCAGCGTTGGGTACACTGAAGCTTTCTTT.

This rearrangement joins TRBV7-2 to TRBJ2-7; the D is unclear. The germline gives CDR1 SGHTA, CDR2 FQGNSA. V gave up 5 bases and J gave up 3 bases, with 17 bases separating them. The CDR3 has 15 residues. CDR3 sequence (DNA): TGTGCCAGCAGCCCGCCGTCTTCTCCCAGCTACGAGCAGTACTTC. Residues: CASSPPSSPSYEQYF.

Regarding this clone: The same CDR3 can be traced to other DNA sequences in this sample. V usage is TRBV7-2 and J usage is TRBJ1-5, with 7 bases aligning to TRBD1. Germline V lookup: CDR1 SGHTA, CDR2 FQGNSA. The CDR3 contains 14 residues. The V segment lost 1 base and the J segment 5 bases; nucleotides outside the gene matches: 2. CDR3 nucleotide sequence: TGTGCCAGCAGCTTAGGACAGGGTTATCAGCCCCAGCATTTT. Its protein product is CASSLGQGYQPQHF.

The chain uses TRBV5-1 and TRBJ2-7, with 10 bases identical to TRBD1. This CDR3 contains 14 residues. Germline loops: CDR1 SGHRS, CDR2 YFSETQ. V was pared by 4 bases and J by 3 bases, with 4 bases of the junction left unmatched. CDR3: CASSTGQGGYEQYF. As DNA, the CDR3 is TGCGCCAGCAGCACTGGACAGGGGGGCTACGAGCAGTACTTC.

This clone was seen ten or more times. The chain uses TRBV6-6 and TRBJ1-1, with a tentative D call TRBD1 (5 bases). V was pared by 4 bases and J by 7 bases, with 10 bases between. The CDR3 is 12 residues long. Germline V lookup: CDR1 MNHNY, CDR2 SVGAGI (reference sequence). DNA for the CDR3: TGTGCCAGCAGTTCACAGGTTTTTGAAGCTTTCTTT. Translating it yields CASSSQVFEAFF.

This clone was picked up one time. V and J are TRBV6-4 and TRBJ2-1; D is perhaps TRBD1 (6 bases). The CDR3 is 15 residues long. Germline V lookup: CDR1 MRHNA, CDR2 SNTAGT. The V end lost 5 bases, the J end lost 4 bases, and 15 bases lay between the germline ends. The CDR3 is CASSSGTTNYNEQFF. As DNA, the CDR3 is TGTGCCAGCAGTTCCGGGACAACGAATTACAATGAGCAGTTCTTC.

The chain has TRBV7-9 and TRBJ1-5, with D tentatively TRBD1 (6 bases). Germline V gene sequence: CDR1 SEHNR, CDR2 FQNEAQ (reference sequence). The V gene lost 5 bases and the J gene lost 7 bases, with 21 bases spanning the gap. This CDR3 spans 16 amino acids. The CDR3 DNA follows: TGTGCCAGCAGCCGAGGGACATCTCGAAGCGGGCAGCCCCAGCATTTT. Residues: CASSRGTSRSGQPQHF.

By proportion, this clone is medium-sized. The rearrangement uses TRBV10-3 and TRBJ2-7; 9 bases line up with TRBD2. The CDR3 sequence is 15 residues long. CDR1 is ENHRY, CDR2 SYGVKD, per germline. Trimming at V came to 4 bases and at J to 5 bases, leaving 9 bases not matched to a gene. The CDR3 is CAISAVSGSKDEQYF. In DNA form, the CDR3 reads TGTGCCATCAGTGCCGTTAGCGGGAGTAAGGACGAGCAGTACTTC.